A single sample gave rise to the 12 T cell receptor beta chains below, sequenced in a study of blood T cell repertoires in COVID-19. The assay was immunoSEQ multiplex PCR, and TCRdb's table has in-frame clones only and misses some. The sample holds fewer than 55,000 clones, approximately 85% seen once. Sequencing used peripheral blood. These receptors came from an elderly woman with COVID-19, enrolled during active disease.

The CDR3 nucleotides read TGTGCCAGCAGTGGGTGGACAAGTCTTAGCAATCAGCCCCAGCATTTT. It is translated as CASSGWTSLSNQPQHF. V and J are TRBV6-1 and TRBJ1-5, with D possibly being TRBD1 (5 bases). Trimming stripped 4 bases from V and 0 bases from J, with 13 bases between. Germline lookup yields CDR1 MNHNS and CDR2 SASEGT. The CDR3 has 16 residues.

This chain connects TRBV28 to TRBJ1-5; D possibly corresponds to TRBD1 (5 bases). The germline V gene has CDR1 MDHEN and CDR2 SYDVKM. Trimming took 4 bases from V and 4 from J, leaving 17 bases between them. The CDR3 spans 16 residues. The CDR3 region is CASSSSAGWKNQPQHF. The CDR3 DNA follows: TGTGCCAGCAGTTCCTCAGCAGGGTGGAAAAATCAGCCCCAGCATTTT.

The chain joins TRBV29-1 to TRBJ2-4, with TRBD1 identical over 7 bases. Germline V lookup: CDR1 SQVTM, CDR2 ANQGSEA. With 7 bases clipped from V and 8 bases from J, the junction kept 17 bases outside the gene matches. The CDR3 consists of 15 residues. The CDR3 reads CSGYSIQQGKYIQYF. The DNA for the CDR3 is TGCAGCGGCTACAGTATCCAACAGGGGAAGTACATTCAGTACTTC.

This rearrangement joins TRBV9 to TRBJ2-1; 10 bases agree with TRBD2. The length of the CDR3 is 17 residues. Germline assignment: CDR1 SGDLS and CDR2 YYNGEE. J gave up 3 bases and V 4 bases, and 10 bases lay outside the gene matches. In DNA, the CDR3 is TGTGCCAGCAGCCCCCCTGCTACTAGCGGGAACTACAATGAGCAGTTCTTC. This codes for CASSPPATSGNYNEQFF.

This chain connects TRBV12-5 to TRBJ2-1, with no clear D. The CDR3 contains 12 residues. Trimming stripped 4 bases from V and 7 bases from J, with 8 bases between. Germline V gene data show CDR1 as LGHNT and CDR2 as FRNRAP. CDR3 amino acids: CASGWAGNEQFF. CDR3 bases: TGTGCTAGTGGTTGGGCCGGTAATGAGCAGTTCTTC.

CDR3 nucleotides: TGTGCCAGCAGCCAAGACGGTTACTACAATGAGCAGTTCTTC. This encodes CASSQDGYYNEQFF. The rearrangement links TRBV3-1 (or the pseudogene TRBV3-2) to TRBJ2-1; D is ambiguous. Germline V CDR1 and CDR2: LGHDT, YNNKEL (reference sequence). V lost 0 bases and J lost 3, with 6 bases in between. The CDR3 totals 14 residues.

This clone was seen just once. The J gene is TRBJ1-2, the V gene TRBV11-2, with a tentative D call TRBD1 (5 bases). The CDR3 is 15 amino acids. Between the trimmed V and J ends, which lost 0 bases and 8 bases, there was a span of 16 bases. Germline CDR1 SGHAT, CDR2 FQNNGV. CDR3 in amino acids: CASSLDPGRAEGYTF. As DNA, the CDR3 is TGTGCCAGCAGCTTAGATCCCGGCAGGGCGGAGGGCTACACCTTC.

This chain connects TRBV28 to TRBJ2-1, with 9 bases fitting TRBD1. The junction had 5 bases not matched to a gene; V was cut back by 5 bases and J by 0 bases. CDR1 and CDR2 from the germline V gene are MDHEN and SYDVKM. This CDR3 region has 16 residues. CDR3 nucleotide sequence: TGTGCCAGCAGTCCACTGACAGGGGGCTCCTACAATGAGCAGTTCTTC. Translation: CASSPLTGGSYNEQFF.

The V gene is TRBV7-2, the J gene TRBJ2-7; the match to TRBD1 covers 7 bases. CDR1 and CDR2 (germline): SGHTA, FQGNSA. This CDR3 has 14 residues. V trimming: 7 bases; J trimming: 0 bases; junction bases outside the gene matches: 6. The CDR3 DNA reads TGTGCCAGCACCGGACAGGCGTACTCCTACGAGCAGTACTTC. This translates into CASTGQAYSYEQYF. Looking up the rest from reference TRBV7-2 and TRBJ2-7 gives the full variable domain: GAGVSQSPSNKVTEKGKDVELRCDPISGHTALYWYRQSLGQGLEFLIYFQGNSAPDKSGLPSDRFSAERTGGSVSTLTIQRTQQEDSAVYLCASTGQAYSYEQYFGPGTRLTVT.

J is TRBJ1-5 and V is TRBV19; TRBD1 matches 10 bases. Germline CDR1 reads LNHDA; CDR2 reads SQIVND (reference sequence). CDR3 length equals 15 residues. The trim removed 6 bases at V and 6 bases at J, leaving 8 bases unmatched. The CDR3 loop reads CASSGGQGVGQPQHF. CDR3 nucleotides: TGTGCCAGTAGCGGAGGACAGGGGGTAGGTCAGCCCCAGCATTTT.

This chain connects TRBV7-9 to TRBJ2-4; D is possibly TRBD2 (6 bases). Trimming removed 5 bases at V and 1 base at J, with 15 bases between. CDR3 length: 16 amino acids. Germline V gene lookup returns CDR1 SEHNR and CDR2 FQNEAQ (reference sequence). The CDR3 sequence is CASSPGAQRAKNIQYF. The CDR3 coding sequence is TGTGCCAGCAGCCCGGGAGCCCAAAGGGCCAAAAACATTCAGTACTTC.

This sequence joins TRBV25-1 and TRBJ2-3; D is undetermined. Germline V gene lookup returns CDR1 MGHDK and CDR2 SYGVNS. V lost 1 base to trimming and J lost 1 base, with 6 bases between them. This CDR3 has 14 amino acids. The CDR3 DNA reads as TGTGCCAGCAGTGAATTTACAGGCACAGATACGCAGTATTTT. Encoded protein: CASSEFTGTDTQYF.